The 16 T cell receptor beta chains reported below all come from one sample, sequenced in a study of blood T cell repertoires in COVID-19. TCRdb's copy holds only in-frame clones and misses some; the assay was immunoSEQ multiplex PCR. The sample has about 120,000 clones; about four fifths are singletons. Sequenced material: peripheral blood. The receptors here all came from a woman aged 80 or over with acute or convalescent COVID-19.

This rearrangement joins TRBV6-5 to TRBJ2-2; D is undetermined. In germline, CDR1 is MNHEY, CDR2 SVGAGI. V was shortened by 2 bases and J by 0 bases, with 4 bases between the two germline ends. CDR3 length: 14 residues. The CDR3 region has the DNA TGTGCCAGCAGTTACAGCCCGAACACCGGGGAGCTGTTTTTT. Protein: CASSYSPNTGELFF.

The chain uses TRBV4-1 and TRBJ1-2; no definite D call. Trimming took off 0 bases at V and 0 bases at J, with 11 bases between the two ends. CDR3 length equals 16 residues. Germline CDR1 reads MGHRA; CDR2 reads YSYEKL. The CDR3 protein is CASSQDTPPANYGYTF. The DNA of the CDR3 is TGCGCCAGCAGCCAAGATACCCCCCCAGCTAACTATGGCTACACCTTC.

Only one count was recorded for this clone. V gene TRBV19 combines with J gene TRBJ2-3; TRBD2 matches at 8 bases. Germline lookup yields CDR1 LNHDA and CDR2 SQIVND (reference sequence). This CDR3 contains 15 residues. Trimming at V came to 5 bases and at J to 10 bases, leaving 14 bases not matched to a gene. The CDR3 region is CASSVPGLGFNAQYF. DNA for the CDR3: TGTGCCAGTAGTGTCCCGGGACTAGGTTTTAATGCGCAGTATTTT. Based on the CDR3 plus reference TRBV19 and TRBJ2-3, the full variable domain is DGGITQSPKYLFRKEGQNVTLSCEQNLNHDAMYWYRQDPGQGLRLIYYSQIVNDFQKGDIAEGYSVSREKKESFPLTVTSAQKNPTAFYLCASSVPGLGFNAQYFGPGTRLTVL.

V gene TRBV18 combines with J gene TRBJ2-7, with 9 bases that match TRBD1. This CDR3 region has 13 residues. J gave up 6 bases and V 6 bases, and 6 bases lay outside the gene matches. CDR1 and CDR2 from the germline V gene are KGHSH and LQKENI. CDR3 in amino acids: CASSPGQGSEQYF. The CDR3 DNA is TGTGCCAGCTCGCCGGGACAGGGAAGCGAGCAGTACTTC.

This chain's CDR3 is CASSLVFGNTEAFF. CDR3 bases: TGTGCCAGCAGCTTAGTCTTCGGGAACACTGAAGCTTTCTTT. The chain links TRBV7-9 to TRBJ1-1; D remains unclear. The V end lost 1 base, the J end lost 1 base, and 7 bases lay between the germline ends. The CDR3 runs to 14 residues. Per the germline V gene, CDR1 is SEHNR and CDR2 is FQNEAQ (reference sequence).

The chain uses TRBV5-1 and TRBJ2-1; 7 bases map to TRBD2. Looked up from germline, CDR1 is SGHRS and CDR2 is YFSETQ. The V and J ends lost 1 base and 6 bases, in that order; junction bases with no gene match: 1. The CDR3 consists of 13 residues. The CDR3 spells CASSLTSVNEQFF. In DNA form, the CDR3 reads TGCGCCAGCAGCTTGACTAGCGTCAATGAGCAGTTCTTC. Using reference TRBV5-1 and TRBJ2-1 for the parts outside the CDR3, the full variable domain is KAGVTQTPRYLIKTRGQQVTLSCSPISGHRSVSWYQQTPGQGLQFLFEYFSETQRNKGNFPGRFSGRQFSNSRSEMNVSTLELGDSALYLCASSLTSVNEQFFGPGTRLTVL.

This sequence joins TRBV9 and TRBJ2-1, with 11 positions matching TRBD2. The CDR3 totals 17 residues. Looked up from germline, CDR1 is SGDLS and CDR2 is YYNGEE. After removal of 3 bases from V and 4 bases from J, the junction contained 9 bases not matched to a gene. The CDR3 region has the DNA TGTGCCAGCAGCGGGGGCACGACTAGCGGGGATTACAATGAGCAGTTCTTC. Its translation: CASSGGTTSGDYNEQFF.

The chain is built from TRBV6-5 and TRBJ1-1; perhaps TRBD1 as D (5 bases). The CDR3 sequence is 14 residues long. Trimming pared 8 bases from V and 4 bases from J, leaving 17 bases between. Germline CDR1 and CDR2: MNHEY and SVGAGI. The CDR3: CASSPGVETTEAFF. DNA for the CDR3: TGTGCCAGCTCGCCGGGGGTAGAGACCACTGAAGCTTTCTTT.

The chain combines TRBV11-1 with TRBJ2-2; 8 bases line up with TRBD1. With V trimmed by 7 bases and J by 5 bases, 6 bases remained unmatched. The CDR3 totals 14 residues. CDR1 and CDR2 (germline): SGHAT, FQDESV (reference sequence). CDR3: CASTQGARTGELFF. The CDR3 DNA sequence: TGTGCCAGCACCCAGGGGGCGCGGACCGGGGAGCTGTTTTTT.

This chain links TRBV7-2 with TRBJ1-1; D uncertain. The CDR3 runs to 14 residues. The V gene lost 5 bases and the J gene lost 4 bases, with 14 bases spanning the gap. Germline CDR1 and CDR2: SGHTA and FQGNSA. The CDR3 loop reads CASSTLPEGTEAFF. The CDR3 coding sequence is TGTGCCAGCAGCACATTACCCGAGGGCACTGAAGCTTTCTTT.

The V call is TRBV11-2, the J call TRBJ2-2, with a tentative D call TRBD1 (6 bases). Trimming removed 5 bases at V and 7 bases at J, with 17 bases between. Germline CDR1 is SGHAT and CDR2 is FQNNGV. The CDR3 sequence is 15 residues long. DNA of the CDR3: TGTGCCAGCAGCCTCGCGGACAGCCGGAACGGGGAGCTGTTTTTT. Encoded protein: CASSLADSRNGELFF.

This clone was seen a single time. The J gene is TRBJ1-4, the V gene TRBV5-5; the D is unclear. Germline loops: CDR1 SGHKS, CDR2 YYEKEE (reference sequence). V lost 1 base and J lost 8, with 12 bases in between. CDR3 length: 14 amino acids. CDR3 residues: CASSLSGLGEKLFF. For the CDR3, the DNA is TGTGCCAGCAGCTTGAGCGGGCTCGGGGAAAAACTGTTTTTT.

This chain connects TRBV7-9 to TRBJ1-5, with no clear D. This CDR3 has 15 residues. The germline gives CDR1 SEHNR, CDR2 FQNEAQ (reference sequence). V gave up 5 bases and J gave up 6 bases, with 17 bases separating them. The CDR3 coding sequence is TGTGCCAGCAGCCCCCCTTCGAGCGAAGGTCAGCCCCAGCATTTT. This gives the protein CASSPPSSEGQPQHF.

The chain's CDR3 is CAIPDRGDTGELFF. In nucleotides, the CDR3 is TGTGCCATCCCGGACAGGGGAGACACCGGGGAGCTGTTTTTT. The V and J genes are TRBV28 and TRBJ2-2, with 9 bases identical to TRBD1. Unmatched junction bases numbered 6, after V lost 10 bases and J lost 3 bases. CDR3 length equals 14 residues. Germline CDR1 MDHEN, CDR2 SYDVKM.

The chain recombines TRBV5-8 with TRBJ1-6; a weak D match, TRBD1 (6 bases). This CDR3 spans 14 amino acids. Trimming took off 3 bases at V and 9 bases at J, with 13 bases between the two ends. Per the germline V gene, CDR1 is SGHTS and CDR2 is YDEGEE. CDR3 region: CASSSGQIGSPLHF. The CDR3 nucleotides read TGTGCCAGCAGCTCCGGACAGATCGGTTCACCCCTCCACTTT.

The chain employs TRBV18 and TRBJ2-1, with TRBD2 matching over 11 bases. The CDR3 has 15 amino acids. CDR1 and CDR2 from the germline V gene are KGHSH and LQKENI. V dropped 6 bases and J dropped 5; count of bases not matched to a gene: 6. The DNA for the CDR3 is TGTGCCAGCTCGCAGGGACTAGCGGAGCACAATGAGCAGTTCTTC. Translation: CASSQGLAEHNEQFF. Full variable domain (remainder filled in from reference TRBV18 and TRBJ2-1): NAGVMQNPRHLVRRRGQEARLRCSPMKGHSHVYWYRQLPEEGLKFMVYLQKENIIDESGMPKERFSAEFPKEGPSILRIQQVVRGDSAAYFCASSQGLAEHNEQFFGPGTRLTVL.